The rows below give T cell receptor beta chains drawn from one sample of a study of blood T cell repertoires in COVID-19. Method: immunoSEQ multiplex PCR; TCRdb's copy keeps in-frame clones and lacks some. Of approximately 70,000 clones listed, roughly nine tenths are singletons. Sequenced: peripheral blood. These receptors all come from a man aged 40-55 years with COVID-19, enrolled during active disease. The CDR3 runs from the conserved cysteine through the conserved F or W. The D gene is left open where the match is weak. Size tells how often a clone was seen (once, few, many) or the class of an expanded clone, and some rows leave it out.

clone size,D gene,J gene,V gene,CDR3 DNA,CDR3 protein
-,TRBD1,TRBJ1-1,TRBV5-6,TGTGCCAGCAGCGTATGGGACAGAATGAACACTGAAGCTTTCTTT,CASSVWDRMNTEAFF
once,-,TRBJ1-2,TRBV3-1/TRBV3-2,TGTGCCAGCAGCCAGACAGGCCCCGGCTACACCTTC,CASSQTGPGYTF
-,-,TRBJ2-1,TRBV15,TGTGCCACCAGCAGAGATCTCGCGCAGGCCCTCAAGTTCTTC,CATSRDLAQALKFF
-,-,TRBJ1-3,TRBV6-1,TGTGCCAGCAGTGCCGCACAGGGAGGGTCTGGAAACACCATATATTTT,CASSAAQGGSGNTIYF
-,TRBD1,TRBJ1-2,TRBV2,TGTGCCAGCAGTGGGAGACAGGGTAGCTCCTATGGCTACACCTTC,CASSGRQGSSYGYTF
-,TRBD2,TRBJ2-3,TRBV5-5,TGTGCCAGCAGCCCCCTAGCGGGGGGCCCAACAGATACGCAGTATTTT,CASSPLAGGPTDTQYF
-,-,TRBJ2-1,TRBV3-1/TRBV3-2,TGTGCCAGCAGCCCAGTGTTAGGGGGAGAGCAGTTCTTC,CASSPVLGGEQFF
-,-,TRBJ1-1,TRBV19,TGTGCCAGTAGTGCCCTGACCGGGGGGAACACTGAAGCTTTCTTT,CASSALTGGNTEAFF
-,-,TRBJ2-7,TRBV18,TGTGCCAGCTCACCATCTGGAGGGTTTGCCTACGAGCAGTACTTC,CASSPSGGFAYEQYF
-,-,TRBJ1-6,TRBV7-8,TGTGCCAGCAGCTTAGCGGCCCGCCCCTATAATTCACCCCTCCACTTT,CASSLAARPYNSPLHF
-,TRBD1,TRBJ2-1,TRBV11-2,TGTGCCAGCAGCAATGGACAGGACAATGAGCAGTTCTTC,CASSNGQDNEQFF
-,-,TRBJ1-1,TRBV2,TGTGCCAGCAGTGGAAGTCCGGGCACTGAAGCTTTCTTT,CASSGSPGTEAFF
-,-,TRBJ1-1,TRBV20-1,TGCAGTGCTAGTGGGGGGGGGATGACCACTGAAGCTTTCTTT,CSASGGGMTTEAFF
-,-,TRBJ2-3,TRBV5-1,TGCGCCAGCAGCTTGACGGGGTACACAGATACGCAGTATTTT,CASSLTGYTDTQYF
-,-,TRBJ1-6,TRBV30,TGTGCCTGGCAGGGCGACGGTAATTCACCCCTCCACTTT,CAWQGDGNSPLHF
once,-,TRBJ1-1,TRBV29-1,TGCAGCGTTGAAAGGGCAGGGAGGCGAGGAACTGAAGCTTTCTTT,CSVERAGRRGTEAFF
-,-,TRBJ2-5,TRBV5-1,TGCGCCAGCAGCCTCCCCGGGGAGGAGACCCAGTACTTC,CASSLPGEETQYF
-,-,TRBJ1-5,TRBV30,TGTGCCTGGAGTGGGGCAGTTAGCAATCAGCCCCAGCATTTT,CAWSGAVSNQPQHF
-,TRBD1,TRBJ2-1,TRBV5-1,TGCGCCAGCAGATCCGGAACAGGGGAAGGAGACAATGAGCAGTTCTTC,CASRSGTGEGDNEQFF
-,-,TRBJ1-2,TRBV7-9,TGTGCCAGCAGCTTACAGGCCGAAGGCTACACCTTC,CASSLQAEGYTF
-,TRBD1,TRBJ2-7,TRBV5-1,TGCGCCAGCAGCCCCCGTGGACAGGGGGCGCCCATTGGGGAGCAGTACTTC,CASSPRGQGAPIGEQYF
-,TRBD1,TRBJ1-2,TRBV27,TGTGCCAGCAGTCAAATCGGACAGGGCTTACTGGGCTATGGCTACACCTTC,CASSQIGQGLLGYGYTF
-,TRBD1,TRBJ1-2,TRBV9,TGTGCCAGCAGCGTTTCAGGGGGAACCTATGGCTACACCTTC,CASSVSGGTYGYTF
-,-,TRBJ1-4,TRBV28,TGTGCCAGCAGTTTCTTCAGTAATGAAAAACTGTTTTTT,CASSFFSNEKLFF
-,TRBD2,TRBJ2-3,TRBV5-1,TGCGCCAGCAGCTGGAGCGGGGGAACAGATACGCAGTATTTT,CASSWSGGTDTQYF
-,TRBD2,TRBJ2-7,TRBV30,TGTGCCTGGAGCCGGGGGGGGCAGGACGAGCAGTACTTC,CAWSRGGQDEQYF
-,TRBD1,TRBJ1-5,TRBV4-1,TGCGCCAGCAGCCACCCGGACAGGGGCAACAATCAGCCCCAGCATTTT,CASSHPDRGNNQPQHF
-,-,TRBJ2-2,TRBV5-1,TGCGCCAGCAGCTTTCTAGACACCGGGGAGCTGTTTTTT,CASSFLDTGELFF